The 20 T cell receptor beta chains given below trace back to one sample, sequenced in a study of OX40 agonist ivuxolimab in advanced cancers. The data were produced by immunoSEQ multiplex PCR, yet TCRdb's version contains in-frame clones alone and is incomplete. Among approximately 90,000 clones listed, about 88% were seen once. The specimen comprised CD4+ or CD8+ T cells sorted from blood, sampled in a trial of the OX40 agonist ivuxolimab. The receptors originated from an adult with an advanced solid tumor such as melanoma, head and neck, liver or kidney cancer.

J is TRBJ1-2 and V is TRBV6-6; 7 bases are shared with TRBD1. CDR3 length equals 13 residues. Germline V gene data show CDR1 as MNHNY and CDR2 as SVGAGI (reference sequence). The V and J ends lost 5 bases and 6 bases, in that order; junction bases with no gene match: 6. CDR3 amino acids: CASSPTGLDGYTF. The CDR3 nucleotides are TGTGCCAGCAGTCCGACAGGGCTAGATGGCTACACCTTC.

V is TRBV4-1 and J is TRBJ2-3, with D unresolved. CDR1 and CDR2 from the germline V gene are MGHRA and YSYEKL. Deletions cut 8 bases from V and 7 bases from J, with 7 bases between. The CDR3 length is 10 residues. The CDR3 DNA reads as TGCGCCAGCTCTCCAAATACGCAGTATTTT. It encodes CASSPNTQYF.

This chain uses TRBV19 with TRBJ2-7; D not resolved. V was trimmed by 3 bases and J by 5 bases, leaving 11 bases between them. Germline CDR1 LNHDA, CDR2 SQIVND (reference sequence). The CDR3 is 13 amino acids. CDR3 sequence: CASSIRVIDEQYF. CDR3 nucleotide sequence: TGTGCCAGTAGTATCCGGGTAATCGACGAGCAGTACTTC.

The V call is TRBV10-2, the J call TRBJ1-6, with D possibly being TRBD1 (5 bases). V lost 8 bases and J lost 7, with 15 bases in between. The CDR3 covers 14 residues. CDR1 WSHSY and CDR2 SAAADI come from the germline V gene. CDR3 in amino acids: CASSGRAINSPLHF. The DNA of the CDR3 is TGCGCCAGCTCTGGCAGGGCGATAAATTCACCCCTCCACTTT.

The chain employs TRBV12-5 and TRBJ1-5; no firm D call. Per germline, CDR1 LGHNT and CDR2 FRNRAP. The CDR3 spans 13 residues. Deletions cut 1 base from V and 10 bases from J, with 11 bases between. CDR3 region: CASGLEVGVPQHF. As DNA, the CDR3 is TGTGCTAGTGGTTTGGAAGTGGGTGTCCCCCAGCATTTT.

The chain links TRBV7-8 to TRBJ1-6; D unresolved. V lost 6 bases and J 9 bases, leaving 12 bases between the germline ends. The CDR3 has 13 residues. Germline CDR1 SGHVS, CDR2 FQNEAQ. The CDR3 loop is CASRGRVGSPLHF. The CDR3 coding sequence is TGTGCCAGCAGGGGGAGGGTCGGTTCACCCCTCCACTTT.

The chain joins TRBV20-1 to TRBJ2-3; D gene unclear. Trimming shortened V by 5 bases and J by 1 base, and 4 bases separated the two germline ends. Germline V CDR1 and CDR2: DFQATT, SNEGSKA (reference sequence). The CDR3 sequence is 11 residues long. The CDR3: CSAPRTDTQYF. DNA for the CDR3: TGCAGTGCTCCACGCACAGATACGCAGTATTTT.

The J gene is TRBJ2-7, the V gene TRBV30, with D maybe TRBD1 (6 bases). Germline lookup yields CDR1 GTSNPN and CDR2 SVGIG (reference sequence). V gave up 5 bases and J gave up 2 bases, with 13 bases separating them. The CDR3 is 13 amino acids. The CDR3 region is CAWQGFGTYEQYF. The CDR3 nucleotides read TGTGCCTGGCAGGGGTTCGGTACCTACGAGCAGTACTTC.

The J gene is TRBJ1-5, the V gene TRBV7-2; D ambiguous. The CDR3 runs 16 residues. The ends were cut back, 0 bases at V and 0 bases at J, with 9 bases in the middle. CDR1 and CDR2 from the germline V gene are SGHTA and FQGNSA. CDR3 coding DNA: TGTGCCAGCAGCTTAGCCAGGACGGATAGCAATCAGCCCCAGCATTTT. This translates into CASSLARTDSNQPQHF.

This clone was seen only once. V gene TRBV7-2 combines with J gene TRBJ1-1, with D maybe TRBD1 (5 bases). Germline CDR1 reads SGHTA; CDR2 reads FQGNSA. V lost 7 bases, J lost 7 bases, and 10 bases lay in between. The CDR3 length is 11 residues. The CDR3 DNA is TGTGCCAGCACCCGACAGCGTGAAGCTTTCTTT. The encoded protein is CASTRQREAFF. Based on the CDR3 plus reference TRBV7-2 and TRBJ1-1, the full variable domain is GAGVSQSPSNKVTEKGKDVELRCDPISGHTALYWYRQSLGQGLEFLIYFQGNSAPDKSGLPSDRFSAERTGGSVSTLTIQRTQQEDSAVYLCASTRQREAFFGQGTRLTVV.

This chain uses TRBV7-2 with TRBJ1-5, with TRBD1 as a possible D gene (5 bases). The CDR3 is 16 residues long. From germline, CDR1 is SGHTA and CDR2 FQGNSA. V was pared by 5 bases and J by 4 bases, with 18 bases between. CDR3 nucleotide sequence: TGTGCCAGCAGCCCTACTGGGACCTCGGGAAATCAGCCCCAGCATTTT. It codes for CASSPTGTSGNQPQHF.

V usage is TRBV7-9 and J usage is TRBJ1-6; TRBD1 is a possible D gene (5 bases). Germline V gives CDR1 SEHNR, CDR2 FQNEAQ (reference sequence). V gave up 5 bases and J gave up 0 bases, with 17 bases separating them. The CDR3 extends over 18 amino acids. CDR3 sequence: CASSPVRGSSSYNSPLHF. The CDR3 DNA reads as TGTGCCAGCAGCCCCGTGAGGGGCTCCAGCTCCTATAATTCACCCCTCCACTTT.

This clone came up once. The chain employs TRBV10-3 and TRBJ1-4, with D perhaps matching TRBD1 (5 bases). This CDR3 is 15 amino acids long. Germline values: CDR1 ENHRY, CDR2 SYGVKD. The germline V and J ends were trimmed by 2 bases and 0 bases, with 7 bases remaining between them. The CDR3 coding sequence is TGTGCCATCAGTGAGGGGGGGTCAACTAATGAAAAACTGTTTTTT. This gives the protein CAISEGGSTNEKLFF.

The V call is TRBV19, the J call TRBJ1-4; 7 nucleotides match TRBD1. Germline loops: CDR1 LNHDA, CDR2 SQIVND (reference sequence). Trimming at V came to 9 bases and at J to 7 bases, leaving 8 bases not matched to a gene. CDR3 length: 13 residues. Here the CDR3 reads CASFRGDGEKLFF. CDR3 DNA: TGTGCCAGCTTCAGGGGGGACGGTGAAAAACTGTTTTTT. Supplemented by reference TRBV19 and TRBJ1-4, the full variable domain reads DGGITQSPKYLFRKEGQNVTLSCEQNLNHDAMYWYRQDPGQGLRLIYYSQIVNDFQKGDIAEGYSVSREKKESFPLTVTSAQKNPTAFYLCASFRGDGEKLFFGSGTQLSVL.

The chain carries TRBV29-1 and TRBJ2-7; 8 nucleotides agree with TRBD1. The CDR3 consists of 12 residues. Germline V gives CDR1 SQVTM, CDR2 ANQGSEA. After removal of 7 bases from V and 2 bases from J, the junction contained 4 bases not matched to a gene. The CDR3 sequence is CSARTGPYEQYF. DNA for the CDR3: TGCAGCGCCAGGACAGGGCCCTACGAGCAGTACTTC.

V and J are TRBV6-5 and TRBJ1-5, with D hard to call. Between the trimmed V and J ends, which lost 6 bases and 2 bases, there was a span of 5 bases. This CDR3 has 12 residues. Germline assignment: CDR1 MNHEY and CDR2 SVGAGI. The DNA of the CDR3 is TGTGCCAGCAGGAGGGGCAATCAGCCCCAGCATTTT. The encoded protein is CASRRGNQPQHF.

This chain uses TRBV5-6 with TRBJ1-1; possibly TRBD1 for D (6 bases). This CDR3 is 15 amino acids long. Germline V lookup: CDR1 SGHDT, CDR2 YYEEEE. With 2 bases removed from V and 5 bases from J, the gap between germline ends came to 16 bases. CDR3 sequence reads: CASSFQTGLGTEAFF. The DNA of the CDR3 is TGTGCCAGCAGCTTCCAAACAGGGCTTGGGACTGAAGCTTTCTTT.

The rearrangement uses TRBV5-1 and TRBJ1-1; TRBD1 might be the D (5 bases). Germline V CDR1 and CDR2: SGHRS, YFSETQ. This CDR3 is built from 14 residues. Trimming left V 4 bases short and J 1 base short, with 11 bases between. The CDR3 bases are TGCGCCAGCAGCCTGGACGGGACGAACACTGAAGCTTTCTTT. As protein: CASSLDGTNTEAFF. The entire variable domain, with the rest obtained from reference TRBV5-1 and TRBJ1-1, is as follows: KAGVTQTPRYLIKTRGQQVTLSCSPISGHRSVSWYQQTPGQGLQFLFEYFSETQRNKGNFPGRFSGRQFSNSRSEMNVSTLELGDSALYLCASSLDGTNTEAFFGQGTRLTVV.

The chain links TRBV5-8 to TRBJ2-1, with TRBD2 identical over 14 bases. J lost 15 bases, V lost 3 bases, and 8 bases had no gene match. Per germline, CDR1 SGHTS and CDR2 YDEGEE. This CDR3 comprises 14 residues. This chain's CDR3 is CASSYPGLAGVGFF. CDR3 DNA: TGTGCCAGCAGCTACCCGGGACTAGCGGGGGTTGGGTTCTTC.

The rearrangement uses TRBV6-4 and TRBJ2-5; either TRBD1 or TRBD2 may fit D (5 bases each). This CDR3 is 14 amino acids long. The germline CDR1 and CDR2 sequences are MRHNA and SNTAGT. The V end was cut by 2 bases, the J end by 0 bases, with 7 bases between. The CDR3 sequence: CASSDGGDQETQYF. The CDR3 DNA reads as TGTGCCAGCAGTGACGGGGGAGACCAAGAGACCCAGTACTTC.